The clone carrying this T cell receptor beta chain was recorded a few times. Its antigen is as yet unknown. Germline CDR1 DFQATT, CDR2 SNEGSKA (reference sequence). V gave up 6 bases and J gave up 1 base; unmatched junction bases: 6. This CDR3 spans 15 amino acids. This sample is drawn from a study of CD8 T cells in ankylosing spondylitis. Findings and limits, study-wide: Ankylosing spondylitis blood seemed to carry a telltale TCR beta motif made of under ten highly homologous variants. Disease-linked clones, CD8+, were relatively rare in peripheral blood.

Each TCR beta library was made by quantitative 5'-RACE that incorporated molecular barcodes. TCRdb processed the 5' RACE reads anew with MiXCR; each CDR3 protein has one entry. The sample lists hundreds of thousands of distinct CDR3 sequences, 15% to 20% occurring once. The sequencing sample was made of blood, either unsorted or a sorted T cell fraction (not recorded which). The origin of this receptor is a male donor with ankylosing spondylitis. The chain recombines TRBV20-1 with TRBJ2-3, with 11 bases lining up with TRBD2. The CDR3 is CSAEGSGGGTDTQYF. Written as DNA, the CDR3 is TGCAGTGCGGAAGGTAGCGGGGGGGGCACAGATACGCAGTATTTT.